Detailed here is one TCR beta chain. What antigen it recognizes has not been identified. No qualities accompany the bases; no much larger clone lies one base away. Spanning cysteine to phenylalanine, the CDR3 consists of 16 amino acids. The CDR3 DNA has 48 bases and is translated from base 1. V and J are truncated by 5 bases and 6 bases respectively, leaving an intervening sequence of 22 bases. Sequences SGHVS (CDR1) and FNYEAQ (CDR2) are obtained from the germline V gene. To sequence the TCRbeta CDR3 region, genomic DNA was isolated from the sorted cells. TCRbeta CDR3 regions were sequenced using the immunoSEQ Assay. This immuneACCESS table, as held by TCRdb, lists in-frame sequences with V and J called but not all clones. Of the missing ones, under half trace to an unresolved V gene in checked studies; the others have no known cause. The table for this sample lists nearly 110,000 clones; about 91% of them were counted only once. The leading ten clones occupy roughly 1.2% of the sample.

The data were taken from a study of OX40 agonist ivuxolimab in advanced cancers. For the study in its entirety: Ivuxolimab was a fully human IgG2 agonistic monoclonal antibody targeting the costimulatory receptor OX40 (CD134). Partial responses occurred in three dose-escalation patients: two with cutaneous melanoma and one with hepatocellular carcinoma. Of the roughly 53 patients in dose escalation, 19 had hepatocellular carcinoma, roughly 15 had melanoma, 9 had renal cell carcinoma and 9 had head and neck cancer. The purpose of peripheral TCRbeta sequencing was to test whether ivuxolimab changed TCR sequence diversity and led to clonal T-cell expansion. The paper reports the monotherapy dose-escalation portion (N of about 52 patients) of the phase I ivuxolimab trial. Intravenous ivuxolimab was administered to patients every 2 weeks at six dose levels: 0.01, 0.1, 0.3, 1.5, 3 and 10 mg/kg. Patients were allowed to have had prior anti-PD-1, anti-PD-L1 or anti-CTLA-4 therapy, and approximately 43% of the dose-escalation patients had previously received checkpoint inhibitors. In the dose-escalation cohort, 65% to 85% of patients were male, and the mean age was around 65 years with a range of about 20 to 79. Findings and caveats that apply to the study as a whole: The antigen specificity of the peripheral T cells that underwent clonal expansion was not determined. At doses from 0.1 to 3.0 mg/kg, clonal expansion was seen in both CD4+ and CD8+ blood T cells between baseline and week 6. In partial responders in the 0.1-3.0 mg/kg groups, normalized peripheral clonal expansion was found to be among the lowest, especially among CD8+ T cells. On average, CD8+ T cells showed more expanded clones than CD4+ T cells after ivuxolimab. Low levels of normalized T-cell clonal expansion were also shown by some nonresponding patients.

Patients with autoimmune disease history or receiving systemic immunosuppression were excluded from the trial. Peripheral blood for TCR sequencing was collected from all dose cohorts at baseline, on cycle 4 day 1, and on cycle 7 day 1. Samples came from an open-label, multicenter, first-in-human phase I dose-escalation trial of ivuxolimab. The trial enrolled adults with locally advanced or metastatic head and neck squamous cell, hepatocellular, melanoma or renal cell carcinoma. Before TCR sequencing, CD4+ T cells and CD8+ T cells were sorted from peripheral blood as separate populations. The V gene is TRBV7-6 and the J gene is TRBJ1-1, with no D gene named confidently. Specimen: CD4+ or CD8+ T cells sorted from blood, collected in a trial of the OX40 agonist ivuxolimab. The receptor comes from an adult with an advanced solid tumor such as melanoma, head and neck, liver or kidney cancer. CDR3 reads: CASSRLAGAGIPEAFF. The DNA sequence is as follows: TGTGCCAGCAGCCGCCTGGCAGGCGCCGGGATTCCTGAAGCTTTCTTT.